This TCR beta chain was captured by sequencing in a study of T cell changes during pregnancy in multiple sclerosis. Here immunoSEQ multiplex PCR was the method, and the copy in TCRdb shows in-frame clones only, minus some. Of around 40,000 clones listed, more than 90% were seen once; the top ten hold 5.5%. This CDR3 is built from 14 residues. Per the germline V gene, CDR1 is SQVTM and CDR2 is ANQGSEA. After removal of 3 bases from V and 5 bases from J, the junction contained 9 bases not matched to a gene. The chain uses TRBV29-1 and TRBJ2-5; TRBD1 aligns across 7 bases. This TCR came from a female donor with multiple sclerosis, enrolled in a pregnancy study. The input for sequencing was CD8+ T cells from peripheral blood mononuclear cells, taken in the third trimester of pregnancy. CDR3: CSVELQGRGETQYF. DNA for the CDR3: TGCAGCGTTGAGTTACAGGGGAGAGGGGAGACCCAGTACTTC.